The clone carrying this TCR beta chain appeared many times. What it recognizes is unknown. The gene names given are mouse names. The read ends 4 residues before the CDR3 terminus; that terminus is restored from the germline J gene. This CDR3 is also generated by other DNA sequences in the sample. CD4, CD8alpha, NKG2D, NKG2ACE and other markers were used to sort pooled cutaneous lymph node cells. This entry belongs to a study of CD8+ T cells in alopecia areata. Study context: Approximately 7-10-week-old female C3H/HeJ mice were grafted with skin from spontaneously alopecic roughly 6-12-month-old C3H/HeJ graft donors. Study findings and constraints: Scalp samples also yield sequences of resident alphabeta T cells from normal skin. Relative to normal scalp, lesional scalp, especially alopecia totalis/universalis, showed higher clonality. With patients, TCR sharing proved less clear than in mice, a difference possibly related to HLA.

The sequencing template was cDNA reverse transcribed from extracted RNA. The protocol was immunoSEQ multiplex PCR, while the TCRdb copy is restricted to in-frame clones and leaves out a portion. The sample has roughly 2,000 clones, none seen only once. With V trimmed by 3 bases and J by 3 bases, 3 bases remained unmatched. Germline V gene sequence: CDR1 NNHNN, CDR2 SYGAGS (reference sequence). This CDR3 has 14 residues. The sequenced material came from CD8+ T cells sorted from a lymph node. The TCR was taken from a C3H/HeJ mouse with alopecia areata. Strain haplotype at MHC: H2-k. The V and J genes are TRBV13-2 and TRBJ2-1; 7 bases line up with TRBD2. The DNA read from the CDR3 is TGTGCCAGCGGTGGCACTGGGGTCTATGCT. It translates to CASGGTGVYA. The full CDR3 is CASGGTGVYAEQFF.